This T cell receptor beta chain originates from a study of T cell repertoires in cytomegalovirus infection. As for the study in general: Public signatures in TCR beta pointed to CMV infection and matching HLA type.

A remark on this clonotype: Its antigen remains unknown.

Study outcomes and limitations: Clonotypes of TCR beta that were HLA-C-restricted and CMV-specific dominated the ex vivo response.

TCRdb redid the calling of the reads with MiXCR, one entry per CDR3 protein. The sample has around 710,000 distinct CDR3 sequences, 29% seen once; the top ten hold about an eighth. The V and J ends lost 6 bases and 1 base, in that order; junction bases with no gene match: 7. This CDR3 has 15 amino acids. Looked up from germline, CDR1 is SEHNR and CDR2 is FQNEAQ (reference sequence). The sequence came from a human donor in good health (CMV status not recorded). Some clones in this sample may be carry-over from other donors' samples. The J gene is TRBJ2-7, the V gene TRBV7-9, with TRBD1 matching over 9 bases. Sequencing used cultured CD8+ T cells from PBMCs, obtained from culture after CMV antigen stimulation. In DNA form, the CDR3 reads TGTGCCAGCAGTCCTCCGGGACAGGGATCCTACGAGCAGTACTTC. Translated: CASSPPGQGSYEQYF.